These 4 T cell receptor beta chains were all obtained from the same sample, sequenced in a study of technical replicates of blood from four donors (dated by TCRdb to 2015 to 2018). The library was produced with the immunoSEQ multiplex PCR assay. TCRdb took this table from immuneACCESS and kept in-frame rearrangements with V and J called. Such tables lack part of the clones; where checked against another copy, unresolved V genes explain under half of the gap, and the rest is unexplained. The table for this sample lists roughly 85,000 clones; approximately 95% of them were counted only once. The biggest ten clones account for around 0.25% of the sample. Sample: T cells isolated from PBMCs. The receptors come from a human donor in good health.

CDR3 sequence reads: CASRFGLVRVVDNETQYF. The CDR3 DNA is TGTGCAAGTCGCTTCGGACTAGTGAGGGTGGTGGATAATGAGACCCAGTACTTC. The rearrangement uses TRBV12-2 and TRBJ2-5; TRBD2 is taken as the D call from the table, unchecked against the DNA. TRBV12-2 is shown as a pseudogene. The length of the CDR3 is 18 residues.

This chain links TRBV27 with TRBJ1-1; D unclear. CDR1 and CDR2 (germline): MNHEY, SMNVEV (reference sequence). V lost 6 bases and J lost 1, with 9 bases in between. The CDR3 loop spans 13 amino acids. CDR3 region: CASRRIQNTEAFF. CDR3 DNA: TGTGCCAGCAGGAGGATTCAGAACACTGAAGCTTTCTTT.

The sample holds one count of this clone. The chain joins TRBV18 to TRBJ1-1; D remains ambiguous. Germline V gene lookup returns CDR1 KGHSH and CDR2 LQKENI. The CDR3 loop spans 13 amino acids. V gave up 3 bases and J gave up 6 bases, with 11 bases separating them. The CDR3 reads CASSPLREAEAFF. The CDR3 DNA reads TGTGCCAGCTCACCGTTAAGAGAGGCTGAAGCTTTCTTT.

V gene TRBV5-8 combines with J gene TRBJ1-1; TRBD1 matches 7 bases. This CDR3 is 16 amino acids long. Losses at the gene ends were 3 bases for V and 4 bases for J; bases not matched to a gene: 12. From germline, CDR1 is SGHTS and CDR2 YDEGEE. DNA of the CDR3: TGTGCCAGCAGCTCCGCAGGGGAACAGGGGAGCACTGAAGCTTTCTTT. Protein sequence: CASSSAGEQGSTEAFF.